The rows below give T cell receptor beta chains drawn from one sample of a study of blood T cell repertoires in COVID-19. Sequencing used immunoSEQ multiplex PCR; TCRdb keeps in-frame clones, though not all of them. The sample consists of about 150,000 clones, 88% of them appearing once. The specimen sequenced was peripheral blood. The receptors were gathered from a man aged 60 to 75 with active or convalescent COVID-19. CDR3s include the opening cysteine and the closing phenylalanine or tryptophan. The order of the fields is V gene, CDR3 length, D gene, clone size, J gene, CDR3 DNA, CDR3 protein. The D gene is left open where the match is weak. Not all rows give a size; the values are once, few, many and, for expanded clones, a class.

v_gene: TRBV19
len: 16
d_gene: TRBD1
abundance: -
j_gene: TRBJ1-2
CDR3nt: TGTGCCAGTTTTCCGGGACAGGAGCGCCTATTGGGGGGCTACACCTTC
CDR3aa: CASFPGQERLLGGYTF

v_gene: TRBV27
len: 14
d_gene: TRBD1
abundance: -
j_gene: TRBJ2-5
CDR3nt: TGTGCCAGCAGGGGACAGGGGGCGAGGGAGACCCAGTACTTC
CDR3aa: CASRGQGARETQYF

v_gene: TRBV6-5
len: 15
d_gene: -
abundance: -
j_gene: TRBJ1-3
CDR3nt: TGTGCCAGCAGTTACGAGTCAGCGGCTGGAAACACCATATATTTT
CDR3aa: CASSYESAAGNTIYF

v_gene: TRBV9
len: 12
d_gene: TRBD1
abundance: -
j_gene: TRBJ2-3
CDR3nt: TGTGCCAGCAGTGCCACAGGGGTTACGCAGTATTTT
CDR3aa: CASSATGVTQYF

v_gene: TRBV11-3
len: 13
d_gene: -
abundance: -
j_gene: TRBJ1-1
CDR3nt: TGTGCCAGCAGCTTAAGTCCGGGAAGAGAAGCTTTCTTT
CDR3aa: CASSLSPGREAFF

v_gene: TRBV6-2/TRBV6-3
len: 11
d_gene: -
abundance: -
j_gene: TRBJ2-2
CDR3nt: TGTGCCAGCAGCCACTACCGGGAGCTGTTTTTT
CDR3aa: CASSHYRELFF

v_gene: TRBV25-1
len: 15
d_gene: TRBD2
abundance: -
j_gene: TRBJ2-1
CDR3nt: TGTGCCAGCAGTGAAGGGGGGGGAAGTTACAATGAGCAGTTCTTC
CDR3aa: CASSEGGGSYNEQFF

v_gene: TRBV27
len: 14
d_gene: -
abundance: few
j_gene: TRBJ1-5
CDR3nt: TGTGCCAGCAGTTTAGCCGGGGTGTTGACGCCCCAGCATTTT
CDR3aa: CASSLAGVLTPQHF

v_gene: TRBV7-8
len: 14
d_gene: TRBD1
abundance: -
j_gene: TRBJ1-3
CDR3nt: TGTGCCAGCAGCGAACAGGGGCCGGGAAACACCATATATTTT
CDR3aa: CASSEQGPGNTIYF

v_gene: TRBV6-5
len: 14
d_gene: TRBD1
abundance: -
j_gene: TRBJ2-7
CDR3nt: TGTGCCAGCAGTTACTCTCCAGGGGGCTACGAGCAGTACTTC
CDR3aa: CASSYSPGGYEQYF

v_gene: TRBV7-3
len: 14
d_gene: -
abundance: -
j_gene: TRBJ2-2
CDR3nt: TGTGCCAGCAGCCCCCGGGAGTGGACCGGGGAGCTGTTTTTT
CDR3aa: CASSPREWTGELFF

v_gene: TRBV19
len: 14
d_gene: -
abundance: -
j_gene: TRBJ1-3
CDR3nt: TGTGCCAGTAGTATAGTGGACAGCGGAAACACCATATATTTT
CDR3aa: CASSIVDSGNTIYF

v_gene: TRBV19
len: 13
d_gene: -
abundance: -
j_gene: TRBJ2-7
CDR3nt: TGTGCCAGTAGCCCGGACACCCTCTACGAGCAGTACTTC
CDR3aa: CASSPDTLYEQYF

v_gene: TRBV5-4
len: 14
d_gene: TRBD1
abundance: -
j_gene: TRBJ1-2
CDR3nt: TGTGCCAGCAGCTCCGGGACAGGGTCCTATGGCTACACCTTC
CDR3aa: CASSSGTGSYGYTF

v_gene: TRBV19
len: 15
d_gene: TRBD1
abundance: once
j_gene: TRBJ1-6
CDR3nt: TGTGCCAGTAGTACAGGGGACAGGGTGCACTCACCCCTCCACTTT
CDR3aa: CASSTGDRVHSPLHF

v_gene: TRBV19
len: 15
d_gene: TRBD1
abundance: -
j_gene: TRBJ1-1
CDR3nt: TGTGCCAGCTCGGACAGGGGGAGACCGAACACTGAAGCTTTCTTT
CDR3aa: CASSDRGRPNTEAFF

v_gene: TRBV7-2
len: 19
d_gene: TRBD1
abundance: -
j_gene: TRBJ2-5
CDR3nt: TGTGCCAGCAGCCCGTCTGCCGGGACAGGGGATTCCTTCTGGGAGACCCAGTACTTC
CDR3aa: CASSPSAGTGDSFWETQYF

v_gene: TRBV19
len: 14
d_gene: -
abundance: -
j_gene: TRBJ2-2
CDR3nt: TGTGCCAGTACCCCCAGGGCTAACACCGGGGAGCTGTTTTTT
CDR3aa: CASTPRANTGELFF

v_gene: TRBV27
len: 14
d_gene: TRBD1
abundance: -
j_gene: TRBJ2-7
CDR3nt: TGTGCCACAAAGCGGGACAGGGTCGGGAACGAGCAGTACTTC
CDR3aa: CATKRDRVGNEQYF

v_gene: TRBV27
len: 15
d_gene: TRBD1
abundance: -
j_gene: TRBJ1-6
CDR3nt: TGTGCCAGCCACAGGGGAAATAGGGATAATTCACCCCTCCACTTT
CDR3aa: CASHRGNRDNSPLHF

v_gene: TRBV9
len: 13
d_gene: -
abundance: once
j_gene: TRBJ1-2
CDR3nt: TGTGCCAGCAGCTCCGGGGGAAACTATGGCTACACCTTC
CDR3aa: CASSSGGNYGYTF

v_gene: TRBV13
len: 13
d_gene: TRBD2
abundance: -
j_gene: TRBJ2-5
CDR3nt: TGTGCCAGCAGCCCACGACTAGCGGGGACCCAGTACTTC
CDR3aa: CASSPRLAGTQYF

v_gene: TRBV12-1
len: 19
d_gene: -
abundance: -
j_gene: TRBJ1-3
CDR3nt: TGTGCCAGCAGCGGAAACCCGGGACAGGGGTCCCGCTCTGGAAACACCATATATTTT
CDR3aa: CASSGNPGQGSRSGNTIYF

v_gene: TRBV3-1/TRBV3-2
len: 17
d_gene: TRBD1
abundance: -
j_gene: TRBJ2-2
CDR3nt: TGTGCCAGCAGCCAAGAAACCCGGACAGGGAACACCGGGGAGCTGTTTTTT
CDR3aa: CASSQETRTGNTGELFF

v_gene: TRBV5-6
len: 14
d_gene: TRBD1
abundance: -
j_gene: TRBJ1-2
CDR3nt: TGTGCCAGCAGCCCCGGGACAGGGGGTTATGGCTACACCTTC
CDR3aa: CASSPGTGGYGYTF

v_gene: TRBV6-5
len: 15
d_gene: TRBD1
abundance: once
j_gene: TRBJ2-7
CDR3nt: TGTGCCAGCAGTTACGGGGGGACAGGGGGCTACGAGCAGTACTTC
CDR3aa: CASSYGGTGGYEQYF

v_gene: TRBV7-2
len: 13
d_gene: -
abundance: -
j_gene: TRBJ2-7
CDR3nt: TGTGCCAGCAGCTTAGGGGCCTCCTACGAGCAGTACTTC
CDR3aa: CASSLGASYEQYF

v_gene: TRBV18
len: 14
d_gene: TRBD1
abundance: once
j_gene: TRBJ2-1
CDR3nt: TGTGCCAGCTTGCCGGGACAGGGGCGGGATGAGCAGTTCTTC
CDR3aa: CASLPGQGRDEQFF

v_gene: TRBV6-1
len: 16
d_gene: TRBD1
abundance: -
j_gene: TRBJ1-2
CDR3nt: TGTGCCAGCAGTGCCAACCGGGACAGGGGCGCCTATGGCTACACCTTC
CDR3aa: CASSANRDRGAYGYTF

v_gene: TRBV9
len: 15
d_gene: TRBD1
abundance: once
j_gene: TRBJ2-1
CDR3nt: TGTGCCAGCAGCGTACGTCGGACAGGAGGAGATGAGCAGTTCTTC
CDR3aa: CASSVRRTGGDEQFF

v_gene: TRBV15
len: 15
d_gene: TRBD1
abundance: -
j_gene: TRBJ1-5
CDR3nt: TGTGCCACCAGCAGAGAACAGGGGGGAAATCAGCCCCAGCATTTT
CDR3aa: CATSREQGGNQPQHF

v_gene: TRBV27
len: 16
d_gene: TRBD1
abundance: -
j_gene: TRBJ2-1
CDR3nt: TGTGCCAGCAGTGCATACCGGGACAGCCCCTACAATGAGCAGTTCTTC
CDR3aa: CASSAYRDSPYNEQFF

v_gene: TRBV10-3
len: 16
d_gene: -
abundance: -
j_gene: TRBJ2-1
CDR3nt: TGTGCCATCAGCCACCAACCCATGAGCTCCTACAATGAGCAGTTCTTC
CDR3aa: CAISHQPMSSYNEQFF

v_gene: TRBV9
len: 13
d_gene: TRBD1
abundance: -
j_gene: TRBJ1-1
CDR3nt: TGTGCCAGCAGCGTGGCTGGACAGGATGAAGCTTTCTTT
CDR3aa: CASSVAGQDEAFF

v_gene: TRBV9
len: 14
d_gene: TRBD2
abundance: -
j_gene: TRBJ2-7
CDR3nt: TGTGCCAGCAGCCTAGGACTAGGCGGGGACGAGCAGTACTTC
CDR3aa: CASSLGLGGDEQYF

v_gene: TRBV11-2
len: 13
d_gene: -
abundance: -
j_gene: TRBJ1-2
CDR3nt: TGTGCCAGCAGCGACAGGAGAAGCTATGGCTACACCTTC
CDR3aa: CASSDRRSYGYTF

v_gene: TRBV18
len: 16
d_gene: -
abundance: -
j_gene: TRBJ2-4
CDR3nt: TGTGCCAGCTCTCAAGGGGTCGGACAAGTCAAAAACATTCAGTACTTC
CDR3aa: CASSQGVGQVKNIQYF

v_gene: TRBV27
len: 15
d_gene: TRBD1
abundance: -
j_gene: TRBJ1-1
CDR3nt: TGTGCCAGCAGTCCGGTGGGCAGGGGGTACACTGAAGCTTTCTTT
CDR3aa: CASSPVGRGYTEAFF

v_gene: TRBV25-1
len: 14
d_gene: TRBD1
abundance: -
j_gene: TRBJ1-6
CDR3nt: TGTGCCAGCAGTGAGACAGGGGGGAGGTCACCCCTCCACTTT
CDR3aa: CASSETGGRSPLHF

v_gene: TRBV2
len: 14
d_gene: TRBD1
abundance: once
j_gene: TRBJ2-7
CDR3nt: TGTGCCAGCAGTGCTGGACAGGCAGCCTACGAGCAGTACTTC
CDR3aa: CASSAGQAAYEQYF

v_gene: TRBV11-2
len: 13
d_gene: -
abundance: -
j_gene: TRBJ2-7
CDR3nt: TGTGCCAGCAGCCCCCAACAGGGTTACGAGCAGTACTTC
CDR3aa: CASSPQQGYEQYF

v_gene: TRBV5-4
len: 15
d_gene: -
abundance: -
j_gene: TRBJ2-3
CDR3nt: TGTGCCAGCACCCTTAGCGGCACTAGCACAGATACGCAGTATTTT
CDR3aa: CASTLSGTSTDTQYF

v_gene: TRBV14
len: 16
d_gene: TRBD2
abundance: -
j_gene: TRBJ2-1
CDR3nt: TGTGCCAGCAGCCTCTTTCGGACTAGCGGGAGTAATGAGCAGTTCTTC
CDR3aa: CASSLFRTSGSNEQFF

v_gene: TRBV5-1
len: 14
d_gene: -
abundance: -
j_gene: TRBJ2-2
CDR3nt: TGCGCCAGCGCTACCGGGGAGAACACCGGGGAGCTGTTTTTT
CDR3aa: CASATGENTGELFF

v_gene: TRBV5-1
len: 14
d_gene: TRBD1
abundance: -
j_gene: TRBJ2-7
CDR3nt: TGCGCCAGCAGCTCCCCGGACAGGGCCTACGAGCAGTACTTC
CDR3aa: CASSSPDRAYEQYF

v_gene: TRBV19
len: 14
d_gene: -
abundance: -
j_gene: TRBJ1-2
CDR3nt: TGTGCCAGTAGCCCCGGGGGGGTGAACTATGGCTACACCTTC
CDR3aa: CASSPGGVNYGYTF

v_gene: TRBV19
len: 15
d_gene: -
abundance: -
j_gene: TRBJ2-1
CDR3nt: TGTGCCAGACCGCCTGGTAGCGGAATCTACAATGAGCAGTTCTTC
CDR3aa: CARPPGSGIYNEQFF

v_gene: TRBV5-1
len: 16
d_gene: -
abundance: -
j_gene: TRBJ2-7
CDR3nt: TGCGCCAGCAGCTTGGGTCGGACAGCGTCTTCCTACGAGCAGTACTTC
CDR3aa: CASSLGRTASSYEQYF

v_gene: TRBV5-4
len: 14
d_gene: -
abundance: -
j_gene: TRBJ1-2
CDR3nt: TGTGCCAGCAGGGATGGGACAACCACTTATGGCTACACCTTC
CDR3aa: CASRDGTTTYGYTF

v_gene: TRBV19
len: 15
d_gene: TRBD1
abundance: -
j_gene: TRBJ1-5
CDR3nt: TGTGCCAGCCTGGACAGGGGAAGAGGCAATCAGCCCCAGCATTTT
CDR3aa: CASLDRGRGNQPQHF

v_gene: TRBV2
len: 12
d_gene: -
abundance: -
j_gene: TRBJ1-2
CDR3nt: TGTGCCACCACAGGGTACCCCTATGGCTACACCTTC
CDR3aa: CATTGYPYGYTF

v_gene: TRBV6-5
len: 12
d_gene: -
abundance: -
j_gene: TRBJ2-7
CDR3nt: TGTGCCAGCAGTTCACCTACCTACGAGCAGTACTTC
CDR3aa: CASSSPTYEQYF

v_gene: TRBV7-2
len: 17
d_gene: -
abundance: -
j_gene: TRBJ2-1
CDR3nt: TGTGCCAGCAGCTTACTTTCCGGCGGAGGCTCCTACAATGAGCAGTTCTTC
CDR3aa: CASSLLSGGGSYNEQFF

v_gene: TRBV24-1
len: 17
d_gene: TRBD1
abundance: -
j_gene: TRBJ1-5
CDR3nt: TGTGCCACGATCCCCGGAGACAGGGGGCGAAATAAACAGCCCCAGCATTTT
CDR3aa: CATIPGDRGRNKQPQHF

v_gene: TRBV2
len: 14
d_gene: -
abundance: -
j_gene: TRBJ2-5
CDR3nt: TGTGCCAGCAGCCCCCCGGGACAAAGGGAGACCCAGTACTTC
CDR3aa: CASSPPGQRETQYF

v_gene: TRBV6-6
len: 12
d_gene: -
abundance: -
j_gene: TRBJ2-1
CDR3nt: TGTGCCAGCAGTCGACACTTATCGGAGCAGTTCTTC
CDR3aa: CASSRHLSEQFF

v_gene: TRBV18
len: 16
d_gene: -
abundance: -
j_gene: TRBJ1-3
CDR3nt: TGTGCCAGCTCACCATATGGGGCAACGCCTGGAAACACCATATATTTT
CDR3aa: CASSPYGATPGNTIYF

v_gene: TRBV2
len: 17
d_gene: TRBD1
abundance: -
j_gene: TRBJ2-5
CDR3nt: TGTGCCAGCAGTCGGACAGGGTCGTGGGGGAAACAAGAGACCCAGTACTTC
CDR3aa: CASSRTGSWGKQETQYF